These T cell receptor beta chains were read from a single sample in a study of blood T cell repertoires in COVID-19. The method was immunoSEQ multiplex PCR; TCRdb's version includes in-frame clones alone and lacks a portion of them. The profile shows over 150,000 clones, about four fifths of them singletons. Sequenced input: peripheral blood. These receptors were collected from a woman aged 55-70 years with acute or convalescent COVID-19. Both conserved end residues are part of each CDR3. Fields, in order: J gene, D gene, clone size, V gene, CDR3 protein. D genes are given only for firm matches. Only some rows state a clone size, as once, few, many or a class for expanded clones.

TRBJ1-1,TRBD1,.,TRBV5-6,CASSLRGPVTEAFF
TRBJ1-1,.,few,TRBV3-1/TRBV3-2,CASSRQLNTEAFF
TRBJ1-5,.,.,TRBV5-1,CTSSPSGEGRQPQHF
TRBJ1-3,TRBD1,.,TRBV7-8,CASSPKAGQGNLNTIYF
TRBJ1-1,.,.,TRBV30,CAWDFSGDTEAFF
TRBJ1-2,TRBD1,.,TRBV7-9,CASSLTDRGGYGYTF
TRBJ1-2,.,.,TRBV19,CATLRPGGDYGYTF
TRBJ1-3,.,.,TRBV11-2,CASSLAPRDSGNTIYF
TRBJ2-7,TRBD1,.,TRBV6-2/TRBV6-3,CASSFPGQGAYEQYF
TRBJ1-2,TRBD1,.,TRBV23-1,CASSESRQGPYYGYTF
TRBJ1-1,.,.,TRBV6-5,CASNPAGYPEAFF
TRBJ2-7,.,once,TRBV5-3,CARSASSYEQYF
TRBJ2-3,TRBD2,once,TRBV5-1,CASSYPGTLGGGAFDTQYF
TRBJ2-5,.,.,TRBV10-1,CASSETGSGETQYF
TRBJ1-3,.,.,TRBV18,CASSPPGDSGNTIYF
TRBJ1-1,.,.,TRBV10-2,CASSENSVNTEAFF
TRBJ1-1,.,.,TRBV7-2,CASSLVVGQLNTEAFF
TRBJ2-6,.,.,TRBV30,CAWRAGLRNSGANVLTF
TRBJ2-2,.,few,TRBV10-3,CAISTSGGHGGELFF
TRBJ1-6,TRBD1,.,TRBV9,CASSAGQANSPLHF
TRBJ1-1,.,.,TRBV3-1/TRBV3-2,CASSLGQGYTEAFF
TRBJ2-7,.,once,TRBV5-1,CASSVRDKGYEQYF
TRBJ2-3,TRBD2,once,TRBV19,CASSFLAGASTDTQYF
TRBJ2-5,.,.,TRBV20-1,CSASRGYQETQYF
TRBJ1-3,TRBD1,once,TRBV19,CASSKQGANGNTIYF
TRBJ1-5,.,.,TRBV11-2,CASSLWGGNQPQHF
TRBJ1-5,.,.,TRBV2,CASSEAGQEISPQHF
TRBJ2-5,TRBD1,.,TRBV9,CASSAPGQGVETQYF
TRBJ1-1,.,.,TRBV12-3/TRBV12-4,CASSLNEGTEAFF
TRBJ1-2,.,few,TRBV5-8,CASTQGYGYTF
TRBJ2-2,TRBD2,.,TRBV5-5,CASSSGGRLAGDFTGELFF
TRBJ1-5,.,.,TRBV7-9,CASSLWGGKVPSNQPQHF
TRBJ2-7,.,.,TRBV6-5,CASSLAPIQGHEQYF
TRBJ1-2,.,.,TRBV28,CASSTTDYGYTF
TRBJ2-1,TRBD2,.,TRBV18,CASSPSGGRVYNEQFF
TRBJ1-1,TRBD1,.,TRBV5-6,CASRTGGVNTEAFF
TRBJ1-6,TRBD1,.,TRBV6-2/TRBV6-3,CASSYDATGGASPLHF
TRBJ2-3,TRBD1,.,TRBV10-2,CASRNGQDGDTQYF
TRBJ1-6,.,.,TRBV30,CAWTGYNSPLHF
TRBJ1-3,.,.,TRBV5-4,CASSLQTVHSGNTIYF
TRBJ1-1,TRBD1,.,TRBV6-6,CASSYWDRGSTEAFF
TRBJ1-5,.,.,TRBV9,CASSPGGGSNQPQHF
TRBJ1-5,.,.,TRBV3-1/TRBV3-2,CASSQTGNQPQHF